This TCR beta chain was sequenced for a study of blood T cell repertoires in COVID-19. Looking at the study overall: Sample material is recorded as cDNA or gDNA derived from T cells, B-cell-depleted T cells, or PBMCs.

Data came from immunoSEQ multiplex PCR; TCRdb stores just in-frame clones and leaves some out. Found here are 50,000 or so clones, roughly 84% of them singletons; the top ten hold roughly 4.3%. This TCR came from a man aged 40-49 years with active COVID-19. The source material was peripheral blood.

DNA of the CDR3: TGCGCCAGCAGTGCCACAGGGGATTCACCCCTCCACTTT. This translates into CASSATGDSPLHF. The rearrangement joins TRBV10-2 to TRBJ1-6; TRBD1 matches 7 bases. Germline CDR1 and CDR2: WSHSY and SAAADI. Trimming cost V 4 bases and J 8 bases; bases outside gene matches: 2. This CDR3 spans 13 amino acids.